The rows below give T cell receptor beta chains drawn from one sample of a study of T-cell memory formation after mild COVID-19. MiXCR was run by TCRdb on the 5' RACE reads, yielding one entry per CDR3 protein. The data contain around 410,000 distinct CDR3 sequences, 20% to 25% of them seen just once; the ten biggest clones take up roughly 14%. Sequenced material: PBMCs or a T cell subset sorted from them (not recorded which). All receptors come from an adult woman who had mild COVID-19 (a few samples of this study predate the infection). Cell type and time point are not known. The CDR3 runs from the conserved cysteine through the conserved F or W. D genes are given only for firm matches. The size of a clone is reported for some rows only, either as once, few or many, or as a class for expanded clones.

CDR3aa: CASSPRTTNTGELFF; CDR3nt: TGTGCCAGCAGCCCAAGGACGACGAACACCGGGGAGCTGTTTTTT; abundance: few; j_gene: TRBJ2-2; v_gene: TRBV5-6; d_gene: .
CDR3aa: CATSDRRGRGALRYDNEQFF; CDR3nt: TGTGCCACCAGTGACCGGCGGGGAAGGGGAGCCCTCCGCTACGACAATGAGCAGTTCTTC; abundance: .; j_gene: TRBJ2-1; v_gene: TRBV24-1; d_gene: .
CDR3aa: CASSYYLAVHSYEQYF; CDR3nt: TGTGCCAGCAGCTACTACTTAGCGGTGCACTCCTACGAGCAGTACTTC; abundance: few; j_gene: TRBJ2-7; v_gene: TRBV5-4; d_gene: .
CDR3aa: CASSQNVGGTNTGELFF; CDR3nt: TGCGCCAGCAGCCAGAACGTCGGGGGGACGAACACCGGGGAGCTGTTTTTT; abundance: few; j_gene: TRBJ2-2; v_gene: TRBV4-1; d_gene: TRBD2
CDR3aa: CASSQTDSGYTF; CDR3nt: TGTGCCAGCAGCCAAACAGACTCTGGCTACACCTTC; abundance: few; j_gene: TRBJ1-2; v_gene: TRBV3-1; d_gene: .
CDR3aa: CASSQDRGETQYF; CDR3nt: TGTGCCAGCAGCCAGGACAGGGGTGAGACCCAGTACTTC; abundance: many; j_gene: TRBJ2-5; v_gene: TRBV5-4; d_gene: TRBD1
CDR3aa: CASSYDRDKNIQYF; CDR3nt: TGTGCCAGCAGCTACGACAGGGATAAAAACATTCAGTACTTC; abundance: few; j_gene: TRBJ2-4; v_gene: TRBV7-9; d_gene: TRBD1
CDR3aa: CSAREPTAAWDTEAFF; CDR3nt: TGCAGTGCTAGAGAACCGACGGCTGCCTGGGACACTGAAGCTTTCTTT; abundance: .; j_gene: TRBJ1-1; v_gene: TRBV20-1; d_gene: .
CDR3aa: CSASGAEASNTEAFF; CDR3nt: TGCAGTGCTAGTGGGGCGGAGGCGTCGAACACTGAAGCTTTCTTT; abundance: .; j_gene: TRBJ1-1; v_gene: TRBV20-1; d_gene: .
CDR3aa: CKPTGYYTEAFF; CDR3nt: TGCAAACCCACAGGGTACTACACTGAAGCTTTCTTT; abundance: few; j_gene: TRBJ1-1; v_gene: TRBV20-1; d_gene: .
CDR3aa: CASSFIAGGYNEQFF; CDR3nt: TGTGCCAGCAGCTTCATAGCGGGAGGTTACAATGAGCAGTTCTTC; abundance: .; j_gene: TRBJ2-1; v_gene: TRBV7-2; d_gene: TRBD2
CDR3aa: CSGRRGLGTEAFF; CDR3nt: TGCAGTGGCCGCCGAGGTTTAGGGACTGAAGCTTTCTTT; abundance: .; j_gene: TRBJ1-1; v_gene: TRBV20-1; d_gene: .
CDR3aa: CASSLDGSAFSYEQYF; CDR3nt: TGTGCCAGCAGCTTAGATGGCAGCGCTTTCTCCTACGAGCAGTACTTC; abundance: .; j_gene: TRBJ2-7; v_gene: TRBV7-2; d_gene: .
CDR3aa: CASSSRTGRLTGELFF; CDR3nt: TGTGCCAGCAGTTCCCGGACAGGGAGGCTCACCGGGGAGCTGTTTTTT; abundance: many; j_gene: TRBJ2-2; v_gene: TRBV27; d_gene: TRBD1
CDR3aa: CSANDRVTEAFF; CDR3nt: TGCAGTGCTAACGACAGGGTCACTGAAGCTTTCTTT; abundance: few; j_gene: TRBJ1-1; v_gene: TRBV20-1; d_gene: TRBD1
CDR3aa: CASSSPTGSTGNTIYF; CDR3nt: TGTGCCAGCAGCTCGCCTACAGGGTCTACTGGAAACACCATATATTTT; abundance: .; j_gene: TRBJ1-3; v_gene: TRBV7-9; d_gene: .
CDR3aa: CASSQDFFGRGMTDTQYF; CDR3nt: TGTGCCAGCAGCCAAGATTTCTTCGGGAGGGGGATGACAGATACGCAGTATTTT; abundance: few; j_gene: TRBJ2-3; v_gene: TRBV14; d_gene: TRBD2
CDR3aa: CASSSDTREEKLFF; CDR3nt: TGTGCCAGCAGCTCGGATACAAGGGAAGAAAAACTGTTTTTT; abundance: .; j_gene: TRBJ1-4; v_gene: TRBV7-8; d_gene: .
CDR3aa: CSARDFGEGDTVAFF; CDR3nt: TGCAGTGCTAGAGATTTCGGGGAGGGTGACACTGTAGCTTTCTTT; abundance: few; j_gene: TRBJ1-1; v_gene: TRBV20-1; d_gene: .
CDR3aa: CASSQVQASTDTQYF; CDR3nt: TGCGCCAGCAGCCAAGTTCAGGCTAGCACAGATACGCAGTATTTT; abundance: .; j_gene: TRBJ2-3; v_gene: TRBV4-1; d_gene: .
CDR3aa: CASSPPGQGVLAGPVGTQYF; CDR3nt: TGTGCCAGCAGTCCACCGGGACAGGGAGTTCTAGCGGGACCAGTCGGGACCCAGTACTTC; abundance: .; j_gene: TRBJ2-5; v_gene: TRBV6-5; d_gene: .
CDR3aa: CASSMYGQGDTEAFF; CDR3nt: TGTGCCAGTAGTATGTATGGGCAGGGTGACACTGAAGCTTTCTTT; abundance: few; j_gene: TRBJ1-1; v_gene: TRBV19; d_gene: .
CDR3aa: CAWSRSPEQFF; CDR3nt: TGTGCCTGGAGTCGGTCTCCTGAGCAGTTCTTC; abundance: few; j_gene: TRBJ2-1; v_gene: TRBV30; d_gene: .
CDR3aa: CASSYTGQGNVNEQFF; CDR3nt: TGTGCCAGCAGTTATACGGGACAGGGGAATGTCAATGAGCAGTTCTTC; abundance: few; j_gene: TRBJ2-1; v_gene: TRBV6-5; d_gene: TRBD1
CDR3aa: CASSWDLDNEQFF; CDR3nt: TGTGCCAGCAGCTGGGACCTAGACAATGAGCAGTTCTTC; abundance: .; j_gene: TRBJ2-1; v_gene: TRBV7-9; d_gene: .
CDR3aa: CASSVATSGTYEQYF; CDR3nt: TGTGCCAGCAGCGTAGCGACTAGCGGGACGTACGAGCAGTACTTC; abundance: .; j_gene: TRBJ2-7; v_gene: TRBV9; d_gene: TRBD2
CDR3aa: CASSPSTSSYNEQFF; CDR3nt: TGTGCCAGCAGCCCCTCCACTAGCTCCTACAATGAGCAGTTCTTC; abundance: many; j_gene: TRBJ2-1; v_gene: TRBV7-6; d_gene: .
CDR3aa: CSARDTVKGQYF; CDR3nt: TGCAGTGCTAGAGATACGGTCAAAGGGCAGTACTTC; abundance: few; j_gene: TRBJ2-7; v_gene: TRBV20-1; d_gene: .
CDR3aa: CAISSRINEQFF; CDR3nt: TGTGCCATCAGTTCGCGGATCAATGAGCAGTTCTTC; abundance: .; j_gene: TRBJ2-1; v_gene: TRBV10-3; d_gene: .
CDR3aa: CASSLSQGVSYEQYF; CDR3nt: TGTGCCAGCAGCTTAAGCCAGGGGGTCTCCTACGAGCAGTACTTC; abundance: .; j_gene: TRBJ2-7; v_gene: TRBV7-9; d_gene: TRBD1
CDR3aa: CASSYGGIHNEQFF; CDR3nt: TGTGCCAGCAGTTACGGAGGGATCCACAATGAGCAGTTCTTC; abundance: few; j_gene: TRBJ2-1; v_gene: TRBV6-2/TRBV6-3; d_gene: .
CDR3aa: CASSQGRLAGAKDTQYF; CDR3nt: TGCGCCAGCAGCCAAGGGCGGCTAGCGGGAGCAAAAGATACGCAGTATTTT; abundance: .; j_gene: TRBJ2-3; v_gene: TRBV4-3; d_gene: TRBD2
CDR3aa: CASSYSLAGAYEQFF; CDR3nt: TGTGCCAGCAGTTACTCACTAGCGGGGGCGTATGAGCAGTTCTTC; abundance: few; j_gene: TRBJ2-1; v_gene: TRBV6-5; d_gene: TRBD2
CDR3aa: CSAPDKSTDTQYF; CDR3nt: TGCAGTGCCCCGGACAAGAGCACAGATACGCAGTATTTT; abundance: .; j_gene: TRBJ2-3; v_gene: TRBV20-1; d_gene: .
CDR3aa: CASSPRRTGGNTGELFF; CDR3nt: TGTGCCAGCAGTCCTCGACGTACCGGGGGGAACACCGGGGAGCTGTTTTTT; abundance: .; j_gene: TRBJ2-2; v_gene: TRBV27; d_gene: .
CDR3aa: CASSSNWDSPYEQYF; CDR3nt: TGTGCCAGCAGTTCCAACTGGGACAGCCCCTACGAGCAGTACTTC; abundance: few; j_gene: TRBJ2-7; v_gene: TRBV12-3/TRBV12-4; d_gene: TRBD1
CDR3aa: CASSSGTALTNYGYTF; CDR3nt: TGTGCCAGCAGTTCCGGGACAGCCCTAACTAACTATGGCTACACCTTC; abundance: .; j_gene: TRBJ1-2; v_gene: TRBV12-3/TRBV12-4; d_gene: TRBD1
CDR3aa: CASTQGPQETQYF; CDR3nt: TGTGCCAGTACGCAGGGACCCCAAGAGACCCAGTACTTC; abundance: .; j_gene: TRBJ2-5; v_gene: TRBV12-3/TRBV12-4; d_gene: .
CDR3aa: CASSQVGAVDTQYF; CDR3nt: TGCGCCAGCAGCCAAGTGGGGGCCGTAGATACGCAGTATTTT; abundance: many; j_gene: TRBJ2-3; v_gene: TRBV4-1; d_gene: .
CDR3aa: CASSSFTGASGANVLTF; CDR3nt: TGCGCCAGCAGCTCTTTTACGGGGGCATCTGGGGCCAACGTCCTGACTTTC; abundance: .; j_gene: TRBJ2-6; v_gene: TRBV5-1; d_gene: .
CDR3aa: CASSFEGINEQFF; CDR3nt: TGTGCCAGCAGCTTTGAGGGGATCAATGAGCAGTTCTTC; abundance: many; j_gene: TRBJ2-1; v_gene: TRBV7-3; d_gene: .
CDR3aa: CASSYGGPITDTQYF; CDR3nt: TGTGCCAGCAGTTACGGGGGGCCGATAACAGATACGCAGTATTTT; abundance: .; j_gene: TRBJ2-3; v_gene: TRBV6-5; d_gene: .
CDR3aa: CAIRWTGPFTDTQYF; CDR3nt: TGTGCCATCAGATGGACAGGACCTTTCACAGATACGCAGTATTTT; abundance: .; j_gene: TRBJ2-3; v_gene: TRBV10-3; d_gene: TRBD1
CDR3aa: CASSQASLSQFF; CDR3nt: TGTGCCAGCAGCCAAGCATCACTCTCGCAGTTCTTC; abundance: .; j_gene: TRBJ2-1; v_gene: TRBV14; d_gene: .
CDR3aa: CASSQEEVKETQYF; CDR3nt: TGTGCCAGCAGCCAAGAAGAGGTTAAAGAGACCCAGTACTTC; abundance: .; j_gene: TRBJ2-5; v_gene: TRBV4-2; d_gene: .
CDR3aa: CASSSRGPIAQPWGDYGYTF; CDR3nt: TGTGCCAGCAGCTCTCGGGGGCCAATTGCCCAACCGTGGGGCGACTATGGCTACACCTTC; abundance: .; j_gene: TRBJ1-2; v_gene: TRBV7-9; d_gene: .
CDR3aa: CASSQEGTKRETQYF; CDR3nt: TGTGCCAGCAGCCAGGAGGGGACGAAAAGGGAGACCCAGTACTTC; abundance: many; j_gene: TRBJ2-5; v_gene: TRBV3-1; d_gene: .
CDR3aa: CASTLGGATEAFF; CDR3nt: TGTGCCAGCACCTTGGGGGGGGCCACTGAAGCTTTCTTT; abundance: few; j_gene: TRBJ1-1; v_gene: TRBV12-3/TRBV12-4; d_gene: .
CDR3aa: CASSYSGITDTQYF; CDR3nt: TGTGCCAGCAGTTATAGTGGCATCACAGATACGCAGTATTTT; abundance: .; j_gene: TRBJ2-3; v_gene: TRBV6-6; d_gene: .
CDR3aa: CARRSGATQYF; CDR3nt: TGTGCCCGGAGGTCGGGGGCGACCCAGTACTTC; abundance: once; j_gene: TRBJ2-5; v_gene: TRBV30; d_gene: .